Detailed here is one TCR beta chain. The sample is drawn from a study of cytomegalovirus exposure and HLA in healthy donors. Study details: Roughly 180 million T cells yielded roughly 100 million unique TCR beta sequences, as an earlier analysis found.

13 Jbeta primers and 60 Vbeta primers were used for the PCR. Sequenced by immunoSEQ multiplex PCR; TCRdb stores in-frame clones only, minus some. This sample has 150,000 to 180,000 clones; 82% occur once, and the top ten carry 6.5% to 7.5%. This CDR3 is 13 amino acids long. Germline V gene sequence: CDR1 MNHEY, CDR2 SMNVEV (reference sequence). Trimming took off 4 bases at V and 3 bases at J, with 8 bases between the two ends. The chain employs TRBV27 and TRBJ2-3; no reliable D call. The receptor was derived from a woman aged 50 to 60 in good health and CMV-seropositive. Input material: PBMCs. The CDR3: CASSYFGTDTQYF. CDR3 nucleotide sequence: TGTGCCAGCAGTTACTTTGGTACAGATACGCAGTATTTT.